This T cell receptor (beta chain) comes out of a study of shared clonotypes between healthy human individuals. Study in general: Plates per donor: three CD4 naive, three CD4 memory, two CD8 naive, one CD8 memory.

A remark on this clone: Its antigen remains unknown.

It was at deep level that the assay was run. Here immunoSEQ multiplex PCR was the method, and the copy in TCRdb shows in-frame clones only, minus some. This table holds roughly 700,000 clones, about 92% found once. Study conclusions and caveats: Even with large depth, rarefaction showed that sorted-subset sequencing was incomplete. Researchers found naive subsets generally carried larger estimated richness than memory subsets.

V trimming: 4 bases; J trimming: 6 bases; junction bases outside the gene matches: 5. Per germline, CDR1 MDHEN and CDR2 SYDVKM. This CDR3 is built from 14 residues. The sequencing sample was made of memory CD8+ T cells from PBMCs. Described subset: CD45RO+ cells pooled with CCR7-negative TemRA cells. The gene calls are TRBV28 and TRBJ1-5; TRBD1 agrees at 8 bases. The receptor was derived from a man aged 18 to 35 in good health. Some clones in this sample may be carry-over from other donors' samples. CDR3 nucleotide sequence: TGTGCCAGCAGTTCGGACAGGGTCCTTCAGCCCCAGCATTTT. Amino acids: CASSSDRVLQPQHF.